A single sample is the source of the 30 T cell receptor beta chains below, sequenced in a study of cytomegalovirus exposure and HLA in healthy donors. The PCR had 60 Vbeta and 13 Jbeta primers. Some clones are missing from TCRdb's copy, which holds only in-frame ones; the method was immunoSEQ multiplex PCR. The table lists about 130,000 clones, around 80% of them singletons, with about 5.3% in the top ten. The sequenced sample was PBMCs. Receptor source: a man aged 25 to 40 in good health and CMV-seronegative.

The V and J genes are TRBV7-6 and TRBJ2-7; 8 bases are shared with TRBD2. The J segment lost 5 bases and the V segment lost 6 bases, leaving 12 bases of the junction unmatched. Germline V gives CDR1 SGHVS, CDR2 FNYEAQ. CDR3 size: 15 residues. CDR3: CASSLLSGAMDEQYF. The CDR3 DNA is TGTGCCAGCAGTTTACTTAGCGGGGCGATGGACGAGCAGTACTTC.

The V and J genes are TRBV23-1 and TRBJ1-5, with D perhaps TRBD1 (5 bases). TRBV23-1 is filed as an ORF, its function uncertain. This CDR3 has 17 residues. V lost 3 bases to trimming and J lost 6 bases, with 21 bases between them. CDR3 nucleotide sequence: TGCGCCAGCAGTCAGTACAGGCTAGACCGGCAGGGTCAGCCCCAGCATTTT. Translation gives CASSQYRLDRQGQPQHF.

The chain recombines TRBV2 with TRBJ2-3; 8 bases align to TRBD1. V trimming: 6 bases; J trimming: 2 bases; junction bases outside the gene matches: 7. Germline V gives CDR1 SNHLY, CDR2 FYNNEI. This CDR3 comprises 15 residues. In nucleotides, the CDR3 is TGTGCCAGCAGCAAGACAGGGGTTACCACAGATACGCAGTATTTT. This codes for CASSKTGVTTDTQYF.

CDR3 sequence: CAWSVRGAQPQHF. In DNA, the CDR3 is TGTGCCTGGAGTGTACGGGGGGCTCAGCCCCAGCATTTT. The rearrangement uses TRBV30 and TRBJ1-5; maybe TRBD1 (6 bases). V dropped 0 bases and J dropped 6 bases, with 9 bases sitting between them. The length of the CDR3 is 13 residues. Germline V CDR1 and CDR2: GTSNPN, SVGIG (reference sequence).

Turning to this clone: Other DNA variants within this sample encode the same CDR3. The chain joins TRBV4-3 to TRBJ1-6; possible D gene TRBD1, 6 bases. CDR3 size: 15 residues. Germline values: CDR1 LGHNA, CDR2 YSLEER. V lost 5 bases and J 0 bases, leaving 8 bases between the germline ends. The CDR3 DNA reads as TGCGCCAGCAGCTTACAGGGCTCCTATAATTCACCCCTCCACTTT. Translation: CASSLQGSYNSPLHF.

The chain employs TRBV15 and TRBJ2-5, with 11 nucleotides matching TRBD1. V was clipped by 9 bases and J by 2 bases; unmatched bases: 8. This CDR3 spans 15 amino acids. In germline, CDR1 is LNHNV, CDR2 YYDKDF (reference sequence). The CDR3 coding sequence is TGTGCCACAAGGACAGGGGGCGGGCGGCAAGAGACCCAGTACTTC. It translates to CATRTGGGRQETQYF.

The DNA of the CDR3 is TGTGCCAGCAGACGACAGAGAATCACAAATTCACCCCTCCACTTT. Amino acids: CASRRQRITNSPLHF. The rearrangement joins TRBV7-2 to TRBJ1-6; tentatively, D is TRBD1 (5 bases). V was trimmed by 6 bases and J by 7 bases, leaving 16 bases between them. The CDR3 has 15 amino acids. Germline V gene lookup returns CDR1 SGHTA and CDR2 FQGNSA.

The sample holds one count of this clone. The chain joins TRBV4-3 to TRBJ1-1; D unresolved. Trimming pared 0 bases from V and 6 bases from J, leaving 17 bases between. Germline V CDR1 and CDR2: LGHNA, YSLEER. The CDR3 has 16 amino acids. The CDR3 region is CASSQEVGRTEAEAFF. CDR3 sequence (DNA): TGCGCCAGCAGCCAAGAAGTTGGAAGAACCGAGGCTGAAGCTTTCTTT.

V gene TRBV21-1 combines with J gene TRBJ1-2; the D call in the table, TRBD1, was not verified against the DNA. TRBV21-1 is assigned pseudogene status. This CDR3 has 13 amino acids. The CDR3 DNA is TGTGCCAGCAGCAGATGGACAGGGAACGGCTACACCTTC. This translates into CASSRWTGNGYTF.

This clone was detected a few times. This chain uses TRBV6-4 with TRBJ2-3, with 11 bases that match TRBD2. V shed 3 bases and J 4 bases; nucleotides not matched to a gene: 6. Germline CDR1 reads MRHNA; CDR2 reads SNTAGT. CDR3 length equals 16 residues. CDR3 sequence: CASSEDSGGAPDTQYF. The CDR3 nucleotides are TGTGCCAGCAGTGAAGATAGCGGGGGGGCCCCAGATACGCAGTATTTT.

The chain is built from TRBV11-2 and TRBJ1-2; tentatively, D is TRBD1 (5 bases). The CDR3 has 13 residues. Between the trimmed V and J ends, which lost 2 bases and 4 bases, there was a span of 8 bases. Germline V gene lookup returns CDR1 SGHAT and CDR2 FQNNGV. The CDR3 here is CASSLNQGYGYTF. Here the CDR3 DNA reads TGTGCCAGCAGCTTAAACCAGGGCTATGGCTACACCTTC.

This clone was observed once. This sequence joins TRBV18 and TRBJ1-1; the D is unclear. Trimming cost V 4 bases and J 3 bases, with 9 bases left between them. This CDR3 region has 13 residues. Germline assignment: CDR1 KGHSH and CDR2 LQKENI. The CDR3 here is CASSLSGYTEAFF. The DNA for the CDR3 is TGTGCCAGCTCACTGAGCGGTTACACTGAAGCTTTCTTT.

The chain links TRBV11-2 to TRBJ1-6; 7 nucleotides match TRBD1. V lost 4 bases, J lost 18 bases, and 18 bases stayed unmatched. The CDR3 covers 15 residues. Looked up from germline, CDR1 is SGHAT and CDR2 is FQNNGV. This CDR3 is CASSSTKWGEQGNHF. Written as DNA, the CDR3 is TGTGCCAGCAGCTCAACAAAGTGGGGAGAACAGGGGAACCACTTT.

The V call is TRBV7-9, the J call TRBJ1-1; TRBD1 might be the D (5 bases). V lost 4 bases and J 12 bases, leaving 18 bases between the germline ends. Germline CDR1 SEHNR, CDR2 FQNEAQ (reference sequence). CDR3 length: 13 amino acids. The CDR3 DNA reads as TGTGCCAGCAGCTCCCCGAAGGGGCTCCTGTCTTTCTTT. It yields the protein CASSSPKGLLSFF.

J is TRBJ2-7 and V is TRBV5-4; 13 bases fit TRBD2. The germline V gene has CDR1 SGHNT and CDR2 YYREEE (reference sequence). CDR3 size: 16 residues. The V gene end was trimmed by 0 bases and the J gene end by 5 bases; junction bases not matched to a gene: 5. This chain's CDR3 is CASSLGGLAGANEQYF. In nucleotides, the CDR3 is TGTGCCAGCAGCTTGGGCGGACTAGCGGGGGCTAACGAGCAGTACTTC.

V is TRBV7-3 and J is TRBJ2-7, with TRBD1 as a possible D gene (6 bases). The CDR3 length is 14 residues. V gave up 5 bases and J gave up 0 bases, with 11 bases separating them. In germline, CDR1 is SGHTA, CDR2 FQGTGA. CDR3 sequence: CASSAQQGSYEQYF. Written as DNA, the CDR3 is TGTGCCAGCAGCGCCCAACAGGGCTCCTACGAGCAGTACTTC.

CDR3 sequence: CASSSVGGEKLFF. CDR3 coding DNA: TGCGCCAGCAGCTCAGTCGGAGGTGAAAAACTGTTTTTT. V gene TRBV5-1 combines with J gene TRBJ1-4; unclear D gene. Trimming removed 3 bases from V and 7 bases from J, with 10 bases in between. This CDR3 spans 13 amino acids. Germline V gene lookup returns CDR1 SGHRS and CDR2 YFSETQ. Using reference TRBV5-1 and TRBJ1-4 for the parts outside the CDR3, the full variable domain is KAGVTQTPRYLIKTRGQQVTLSCSPISGHRSVSWYQQTPGQGLQFLFEYFSETQRNKGNFPGRFSGRQFSNSRSEMNVSTLELGDSALYLCASSSVGGEKLFFGSGTQLSVL.

The rearrangement uses TRBV6-6 and TRBJ1-4, with TRBD1 matching over 8 bases. The germline V gene encodes CDR1 MNHNY and CDR2 SVGAGI (reference sequence). V was pared by 5 bases and J by 2 bases, with 7 bases of the junction left unmatched. The CDR3 runs to 16 residues. This chain's CDR3 is CASSKQGGRTNEKLFF. CDR3 DNA: TGTGCCAGCAGTAAACAGGGGGGGAGGACTAATGAAAAACTGTTTTTT.

This clone appeared once. This chain links TRBV28 with TRBJ1-5, with D uncertain. The CDR3 extends over 13 amino acids. Germline V gene lookup returns CDR1 MDHEN and CDR2 SYDVKM. V was shortened by 5 bases and J by 9 bases, with 14 bases between the two germline ends. CDR3 nucleotides: TGTGCCAGCAGTCCTAGTTGGTCGGGGCCCCAGCATTTT. Translated, it gives CASSPSWSGPQHF.

Only a few counts were recorded for this clone. The V gene is TRBV7-2, the J gene TRBJ1-6; tentative D call: TRBD1 (6 bases). Deletions cut 5 bases from V and 8 bases from J, with 16 bases between. The CDR3 has 15 residues. The germline gives CDR1 SGHTA, CDR2 FQGNSA. CDR3: CASSPGGGRDSPLHF. The CDR3 nucleotides read TGTGCCAGCAGCCCCGGGGGGGGCCGGGATTCACCCCTCCACTTT. Drawing the rest from reference TRBV7-2 and TRBJ1-6, the complete variable domain is GAGVSQSPSNKVTEKGKDVELRCDPISGHTALYWYRQSLGQGLEFLIYFQGNSAPDKSGLPSDRFSAERTGGSVSTLTIQRTQQEDSAVYLCASSPGGGRDSPLHFGNGTRLTVT.

The chain employs TRBV7-9 and TRBJ2-7, with 9 bases matching TRBD1. CDR3 length: 14 amino acids. Germline loops: CDR1 SEHNR, CDR2 FQNEAQ (reference sequence). V shed 5 bases, J shed 3 bases, and the junction held 5 bases outside the gene matches. This CDR3 is CASSPRDRVYEQYF. The CDR3 coding sequence is TGTGCCAGCAGCCCCCGGGACAGGGTCTACGAGCAGTACTTC.

The chain joins TRBV5-1 to TRBJ2-7; TRBD2 matches at 7 bases. The CDR3 is 15 amino acids. The germline V gene has CDR1 SGHRS and CDR2 YFSETQ. The junction had 5 bases not matched to a gene; V was cut back by 2 bases and J by 0 bases. CDR3 loop: CASSFFAGASYEQYF. CDR3 sequence (DNA): TGCGCCAGCAGCTTCTTCGCGGGAGCCTCCTACGAGCAGTACTTC. Based on the CDR3 plus reference TRBV5-1 and TRBJ2-7, the full variable domain is KAGVTQTPRYLIKTRGQQVTLSCSPISGHRSVSWYQQTPGQGLQFLFEYFSETQRNKGNFPGRFSGRQFSNSRSEMNVSTLELGDSALYLCASSFFAGASYEQYFGPGTRLTVT.

The rearrangement joins TRBV5-4 to TRBJ2-5; TRBD2 matches at 8 bases. Germline loops: CDR1 SGHNT, CDR2 YYREEE (reference sequence). The ends lost 4 bases at V and 3 bases at J; junction bases unmatched: 14. The CDR3 is 17 amino acids. The CDR3 protein is CASSPGETSAAKETQYF. Written as DNA, the CDR3 is TGTGCCAGCAGCCCCGGGGAGACTAGCGCGGCCAAAGAGACCCAGTACTTC.

The chain links TRBV6-1 to TRBJ2-1; D is uncertain. With 1 base removed from V and 8 bases from J, the gap between germline ends came to 12 bases. The length of the CDR3 is 14 residues. Germline assignment: CDR1 MNHNS and CDR2 SASEGT. CDR3 loop: CASSEGREFDEQFF. CDR3 nucleotide sequence: TGTGCCAGCAGTGAAGGAAGAGAATTCGATGAGCAGTTCTTC.

This clone was seen more than once but under ten times. The rearrangement links TRBV10-2 to TRBJ1-3; D ambiguous. V gave up 4 bases and J gave up 4 bases, with 14 bases separating them. This CDR3 has 15 residues. The germline CDR1 and CDR2 sequences are WSHSY and SAAADI. The CDR3 reads CASSAQLSIGNTIYF. CDR3 DNA sequence: TGCGCCAGCAGTGCACAGCTGAGTATAGGAAACACCATATATTTT.

To note about this clone: Other DNA sequences from this sample encode an identical CDR3 as well. V usage is TRBV28 and J usage is TRBJ1-1; 11 nucleotides line up with TRBD1. The V and J ends lost 4 bases and 5 bases, in that order; junction bases with no gene match: 3. Germline CDR1 and CDR2: MDHEN and SYDVKM. The CDR3 consists of 14 residues. The CDR3 spells CASSSGQGGTEAFF. CDR3 in DNA: TGTGCCAGCAGTTCGGGACAGGGGGGGACTGAAGCTTTCTTT.

The gene calls are TRBV5-1 and TRBJ1-4; D is possibly TRBD1 (5 bases). The CDR3 spans 16 residues. Looked up from germline, CDR1 is SGHRS and CDR2 is YFSETQ. V shed 4 bases and J shed 2 bases, with 15 bases lying between them. CDR3 region: CASSPITGGTNEKLFF. The CDR3 DNA follows: TGCGCCAGCAGCCCAATCACGGGGGGGACTAATGAAAAACTGTTTTTT.

This clone was found once. V is TRBV30 and J is TRBJ2-5; 8 bases agree with TRBD2. J gave up 9 bases and V 3 bases, and 9 bases lay outside the gene matches. The CDR3 totals 13 residues. The germline CDR1 and CDR2 sequences are GTSNPN and SVGIG (reference sequence). The CDR3 nucleotides are TGTGCCTGGAGCGCATCTAGCGGGTGGGCCCAGTACTTC. Translated: CAWSASSGWAQYF.

Many counts were recorded for this clone. The V gene is TRBV6-1, the J gene TRBJ1-3; TRBD1 matches at 7 bases. After removal of 5 bases from V and 0 bases from J, the junction contained 4 bases not matched to a gene. Germline CDR1 and CDR2: MNHNS and SASEGT. The CDR3 contains 15 residues. The CDR3 bases are TGTGCCAGCAGTTGGGACAGCGACTCTGGAAACACCATATATTTT. Its protein product is CASSWDSDSGNTIYF.

This rearrangement joins TRBV18 to TRBJ2-3; no clear D gene. CDR1 is KGHSH, CDR2 LQKENI, per germline. The CDR3 is 16 amino acids. Trimming stripped 5 bases from V and 0 bases from J, with 15 bases between. CDR3: CASSSRSTSSTDTQYF. In DNA form, the CDR3 reads TGTGCCAGCTCATCTCGGTCTACTTCTAGCACAGATACGCAGTATTTT.